These 16 T cell receptor beta chains came from one sample sequenced in a study of beta chain features in type 1 diabetes. The entirety of the isolated RNA underwent reverse transcription, so expressed TCRB transcripts were sequenced. Assay: immunoSEQ multiplex PCR; the TCRdb copy retains only in-frame clones and omits some. Here the sample spans about 360,000 clones, 10% to 15% being singletons. The sample consisted of naive CD4+ T cells from blood. All receptors derive from a man between 18 and 35 years old in good health.

This clone has just a few counts. The chain joins TRBV2 to TRBJ2-1; TRBD2 aligns across 8 bases. CDR1 is SNHLY, CDR2 FYNNEI, per germline. The CDR3 runs 16 residues. Trimming cost V 1 base and J 1 base; bases outside gene matches: 3. CDR3 DNA: TGTGCCAGCAGTGAAGGTACTAGCGGTTCCTACAATGAGCAGTTCTTC. Translating gives CASSEGTSGSYNEQFF.

The chain has TRBV10-3 and TRBJ2-2; 7 bases agree with TRBD2. V was clipped by 2 bases and J by 1 base; unmatched bases: 10. The CDR3 runs to 18 residues. CDR1 and CDR2 (germline): ENHRY, SYGVKD. Here the CDR3 reads CAISEPVGTGGNTGELFF. CDR3 nucleotide sequence: TGTGCCATCAGTGAGCCGGTTGGTACGGGGGGGAACACCGGGGAGCTGTTTTTT.

The chain couples TRBV7-2 to TRBJ2-1; D is ambiguous. Between the trimmed V and J ends, which lost 5 bases and 10 bases, there was a span of 9 bases. There are 11 residues in the CDR3. CDR1 and CDR2 (germline): SGHTA, FQGNSA. In DNA form, the CDR3 reads TGTGCCAGCAGCACTGCGAGCGAGCAGTTCTTC. Translated, it gives CASSTASEQFF.

The chain is built from TRBV15 and TRBJ2-7; 10 bases are shared with TRBD1. Germline CDR1 is LNHNV and CDR2 is YYDKDF (reference sequence). CDR3 length: 15 residues. V dropped 3 bases and J dropped 1; count of bases not matched to a gene: 3. CDR3 nucleotide sequence: TGTGCCACCAGCAGGGGGACAGGGGTGTCCTACGAGCAGTACTTC. This encodes CATSRGTGVSYEQYF.

This chain links TRBV9 with TRBJ2-7; 10 positions match TRBD1. The germline V gene has CDR1 SGDLS and CDR2 YYNGEE. The CDR3 has 15 residues. The J segment lost 4 bases and the V segment lost 1 base, leaving 5 bases of the junction unmatched. CDR3 in DNA: TGTGCCAGCAGCGTACGGGGGACAGGGGAATACGAGCAGTACTTC. It translates to CASSVRGTGEYEQYF.

This clone has more than one count but fewer than ten. CDR3 sequence (DNA): TGTGCCAGCAGTTTTGGTCTTTCCAGGACGCAGTATTTT. It yields the protein CASSFGLSRTQYF. The V call is TRBV28, the J call TRBJ2-3; D gene ambiguous. In germline, CDR1 is MDHEN, CDR2 SYDVKM. V was cut by 3 bases and J by 9 bases, with 13 bases left in between. The CDR3 has 13 amino acids. The full variable domain, with the rest looked up from reference TRBV28 and TRBJ2-3, is DVKVTQSSRYLVKRTGEKVFLECVQDMDHENMFWYRQDPGLGLRLIYFSYDVKMKEKGDIPEGYSVSREKKERFSLILESASTNQTSMYLCASSFGLSRTQYFGPGTRLTVL.

This clone was detected a few times. The rearrangement uses TRBV5-1 and TRBJ2-1; possibly TRBD1 for D (5 bases). Germline-derived CDR1 and CDR2 are SGHRS and YFSETQ. There are 12 residues in the CDR3. With 8 bases removed from V and 9 bases from J, the gap between germline ends came to 15 bases. The CDR3 DNA reads as TGCGCCAGTTTTAGGGGCGTGGGTGAGCAGTTCTTC. Amino acids: CASFRGVGEQFF.

This clone was recorded a few times. The chain combines TRBV7-9 with TRBJ1-5, with 10 positions matching TRBD1. CDR1 SEHNR and CDR2 FQNEAQ come from the germline V gene (reference sequence). With V trimmed by 1 base and J by 2 bases, 5 bases remained unmatched. This CDR3 has 17 amino acids. The CDR3 reads CASSLGQGAGGNQPQHF. CDR3 DNA: TGTGCCAGCAGCTTAGGACAGGGGGCAGGAGGCAATCAGCCCCAGCATTTT.

Concerning this clone: The sample has other DNA sequences that encode this CDR3 too. The rearrangement uses TRBV18 and TRBJ2-5; 9 bases are shared with TRBD1. This CDR3 contains 15 residues. Losses at the gene ends were 0 bases for V and 2 bases for J; bases not matched to a gene: 1. Germline V gene sequence: CDR1 KGHSH, CDR2 LQKENI. CDR3 DNA: TGTGCCAGCTCACCACCTGGGACAGGGCAAGAGACCCAGTACTTC. Translation: CASSPPGTGQETQYF.

In DNA form, the CDR3 reads TGTGCCAGCAGGGCAGGGTTTGTGGGCTACACCTTC. It is translated as CASRAGFVGYTF. The J gene is TRBJ1-2, the V gene TRBV2; possible D gene TRBD1, 5 bases. There are 12 residues in the CDR3. CDR1 is SNHLY, CDR2 FYNNEI, per germline. V was cut by 6 bases and J by 8 bases, with 13 bases left in between.

The J gene is TRBJ2-4, the V gene TRBV10-3, with a possible D match to TRBD1 (5 bases). Looked up from germline, CDR1 is ENHRY and CDR2 is SYGVKD. The CDR3 is made up of 14 amino acids. Deletions cut 4 bases from V and 5 bases from J, with 12 bases between. The CDR3 DNA reads TGTGCCATCAGTGCATCCGACAGACAAAACATTCAGTACTTC. This gives the protein CAISASDRQNIQYF.

This clone was seen a handful of times. The chain combines TRBV30 with TRBJ1-5, with D maybe TRBD1 (5 bases). The germline V gene has CDR1 GTSNPN and CDR2 SVGIG (reference sequence). The length of the CDR3 is 15 residues. V lost 3 bases, J lost 2 bases, and 14 bases lay in between. The CDR3 here is CAWRGRRGRNQPQHF. CDR3 DNA: TGTGCCTGGAGGGGTCGGAGGGGTCGCAATCAGCCCCAGCATTTT.

This clone occurred a few times. This rearrangement joins TRBV14 to TRBJ2-2, with a tentative D call TRBD1 (5 bases). Trimming pared 6 bases from V and 0 bases from J, leaving 8 bases between. The V gene's germline CDR1 is SGHDN and CDR2 FVKESK. CDR3 length: 14 amino acids. The CDR3 nucleotides read TGTGCCAGCAGAAGGACATCGAACACCGGGGAGCTGTTTTTT. This encodes CASRRTSNTGELFF.

This chain links TRBV12-5 with TRBJ2-1; 7 nucleotides align to TRBD2. Trimming removed 10 bases from V and 6 bases from J; junction bases left unmatched: 12. This CDR3 comprises 14 residues. CDR1 and CDR2 (germline): LGHNT, FRNRAP. Written as DNA, the CDR3 is TGTGCTACAACGGCGGGAGAGGGTAGCAATGAGCAGTTCTTC. It specifies CATTAGEGSNEQFF.

V is TRBV5-1 and J is TRBJ2-6, with D uncertain. The length of the CDR3 is 15 residues. Germline-derived CDR1 and CDR2 are SGHRS and YFSETQ. Trimming pared 4 bases from V and 6 bases from J, leaving 14 bases between. Here the CDR3 DNA reads TGCGCCAGCAGCCCTATGAGCCGCGCGGCCAACGTCCTGACTTTC. It codes for CASSPMSRAANVLTF. The full variable domain, its missing parts supplied by reference TRBV5-1 and TRBJ2-6, is KAGVTQTPRYLIKTRGQQVTLSCSPISGHRSVSWYQQTPGQGLQFLFEYFSETQRNKGNFPGRFSGRQFSNSRSEMNVSTLELGDSALYLCASSPMSRAANVLTFGAGSRLTVL.

This clone was seen more than once but under ten times. The genes are TRBV29-1 and TRBJ2-7; 9 nucleotides align to TRBD1. Germline V CDR1 and CDR2: SQVTM, ANQGSEA. J was trimmed by 3 bases and V by 7 bases; bases with no gene match: 7. The CDR3 loop spans 13 amino acids. The CDR3 DNA reads TGCAGCGCCGCGATGACAGGGGGCTACGAGCAGTACTTC. Protein product: CSAAMTGGYEQYF.